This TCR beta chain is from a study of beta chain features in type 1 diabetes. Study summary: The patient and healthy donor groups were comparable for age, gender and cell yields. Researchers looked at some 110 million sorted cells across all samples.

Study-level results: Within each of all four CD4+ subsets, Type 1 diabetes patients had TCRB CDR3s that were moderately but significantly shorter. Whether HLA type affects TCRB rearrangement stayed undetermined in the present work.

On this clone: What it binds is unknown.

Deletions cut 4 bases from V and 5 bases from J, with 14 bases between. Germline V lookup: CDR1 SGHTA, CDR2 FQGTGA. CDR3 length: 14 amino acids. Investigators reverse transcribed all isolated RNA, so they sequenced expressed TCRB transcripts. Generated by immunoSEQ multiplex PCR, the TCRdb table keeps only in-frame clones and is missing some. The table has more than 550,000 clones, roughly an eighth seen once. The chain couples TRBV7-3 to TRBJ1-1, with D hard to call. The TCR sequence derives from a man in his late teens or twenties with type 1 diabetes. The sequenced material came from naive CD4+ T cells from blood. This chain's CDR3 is CASSSSAGSTEAFF. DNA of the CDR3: TGTGCCAGCAGCTCCTCAGCGGGGAGTACTGAAGCTTTCTTT.